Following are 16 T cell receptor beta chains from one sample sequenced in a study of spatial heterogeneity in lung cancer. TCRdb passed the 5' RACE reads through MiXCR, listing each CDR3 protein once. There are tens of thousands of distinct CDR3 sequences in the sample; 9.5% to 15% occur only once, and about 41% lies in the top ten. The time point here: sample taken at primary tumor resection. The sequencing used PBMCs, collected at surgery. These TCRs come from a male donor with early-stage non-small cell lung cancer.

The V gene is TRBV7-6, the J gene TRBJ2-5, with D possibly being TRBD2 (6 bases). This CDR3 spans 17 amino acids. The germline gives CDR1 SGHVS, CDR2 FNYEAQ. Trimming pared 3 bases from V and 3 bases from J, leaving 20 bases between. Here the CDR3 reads CASSFSWERAPKETQYF. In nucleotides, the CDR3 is TGTGCCAGCAGCTTTAGCTGGGAGCGGGCCCCCAAAGAGACCCAGTACTTC. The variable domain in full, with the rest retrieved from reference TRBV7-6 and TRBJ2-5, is GAGVSQSPRYKVTKRGQDVALRCDPISGHVSLYWYRQALGQGPEFLTYFNYEAQQDKSGLPNDRFSAERPEGSISTLTIQRTEQRDSAMYRCASSFSWERAPKETQYFGPGTRLLVL.

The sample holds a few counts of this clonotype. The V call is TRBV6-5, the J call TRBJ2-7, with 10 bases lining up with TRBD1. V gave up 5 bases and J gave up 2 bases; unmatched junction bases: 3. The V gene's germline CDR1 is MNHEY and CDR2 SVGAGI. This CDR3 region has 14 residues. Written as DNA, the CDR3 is TGTGCCAGCAGTCCGGACAGGGGGGCCTACGAGCAGTACTTC. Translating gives CASSPDRGAYEQYF.

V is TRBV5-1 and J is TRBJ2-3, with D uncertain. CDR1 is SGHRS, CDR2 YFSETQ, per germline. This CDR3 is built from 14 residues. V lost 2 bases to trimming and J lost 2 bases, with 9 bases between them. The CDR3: CASSFLSATDTQYF. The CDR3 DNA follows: TGCGCCAGCAGCTTTCTTTCGGCCACAGATACGCAGTATTTT.

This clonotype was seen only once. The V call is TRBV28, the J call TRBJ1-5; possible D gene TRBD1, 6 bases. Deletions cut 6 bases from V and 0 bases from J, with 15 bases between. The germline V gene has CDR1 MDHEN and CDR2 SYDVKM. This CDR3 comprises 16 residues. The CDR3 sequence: CASRGHEYYSNQPQHF. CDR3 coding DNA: TGTGCCAGCAGGGGACACGAGTACTATAGCAATCAGCCCCAGCATTTT.

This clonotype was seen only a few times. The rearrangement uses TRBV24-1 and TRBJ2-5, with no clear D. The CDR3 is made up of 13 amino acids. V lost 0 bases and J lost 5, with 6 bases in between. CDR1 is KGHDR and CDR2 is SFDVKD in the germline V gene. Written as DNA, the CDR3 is TGTGCCACCAGTGATTTGAACGGGGAGACCCAGTACTTC. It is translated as CATSDLNGETQYF.

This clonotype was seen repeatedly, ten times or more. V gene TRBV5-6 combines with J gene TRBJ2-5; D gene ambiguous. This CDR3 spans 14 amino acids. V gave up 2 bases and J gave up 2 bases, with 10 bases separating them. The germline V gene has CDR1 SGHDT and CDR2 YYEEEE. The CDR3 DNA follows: TGTGCCAGCAGCTTACCCGGACCTCAAGAGACCCAGTACTTC. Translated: CASSLPGPQETQYF.

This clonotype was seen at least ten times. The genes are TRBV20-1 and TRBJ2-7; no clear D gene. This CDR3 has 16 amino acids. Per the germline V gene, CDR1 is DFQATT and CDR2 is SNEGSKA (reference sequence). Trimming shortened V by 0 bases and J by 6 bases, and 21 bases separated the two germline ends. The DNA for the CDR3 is TGCAGTGCTAGAGATCTAAAGGGTGGATCGGGCGTCGAGCAGTACTTC. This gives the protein CSARDLKGGSGVEQYF.

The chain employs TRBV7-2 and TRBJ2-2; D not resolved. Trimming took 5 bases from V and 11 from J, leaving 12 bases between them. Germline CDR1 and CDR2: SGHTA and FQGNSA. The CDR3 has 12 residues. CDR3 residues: CASSAAVQELFF. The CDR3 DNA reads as TGTGCCAGCAGCGCCGCGGTCCAAGAGCTGTTTTTT.

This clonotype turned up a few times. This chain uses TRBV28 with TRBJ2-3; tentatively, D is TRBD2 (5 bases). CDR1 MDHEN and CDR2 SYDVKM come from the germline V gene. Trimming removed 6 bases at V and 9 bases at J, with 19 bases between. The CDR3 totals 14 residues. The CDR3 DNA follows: TGTGCCAGCAGGGAGCGGCGTGGGTCGCGCACGCAGTATTTT. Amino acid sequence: CASRERRGSRTQYF.

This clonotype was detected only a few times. CDR3 residues: CASSRDRGFPYEQYF. The CDR3 bases are TGTGCCAGCAGTCGGGACAGGGGATTCCCCTACGAGCAGTACTTC. V gene TRBV7-2 combines with J gene TRBJ2-7; 10 nucleotides align to TRBD1. V lost 6 bases, J lost 2 bases, and 7 bases stayed unmatched. The CDR3 runs 15 residues. Looked up from germline, CDR1 is SGHTA and CDR2 is FQGNSA.

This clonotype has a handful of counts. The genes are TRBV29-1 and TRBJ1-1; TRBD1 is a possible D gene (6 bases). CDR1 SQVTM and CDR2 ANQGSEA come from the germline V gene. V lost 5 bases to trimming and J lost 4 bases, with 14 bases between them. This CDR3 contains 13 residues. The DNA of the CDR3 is TGCAGCGTTTCCCGGACAGCGAGCACTGAAGCTTTCTTT. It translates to CSVSRTASTEAFF.

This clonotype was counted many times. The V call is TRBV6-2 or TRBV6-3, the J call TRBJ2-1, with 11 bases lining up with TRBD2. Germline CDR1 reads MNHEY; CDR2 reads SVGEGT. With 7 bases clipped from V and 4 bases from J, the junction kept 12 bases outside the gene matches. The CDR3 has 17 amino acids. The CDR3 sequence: CASIPSLAGGHYNEQFF. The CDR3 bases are TGTGCCAGCATCCCGTCTCTAGCGGGAGGACATTACAATGAGCAGTTCTTC.

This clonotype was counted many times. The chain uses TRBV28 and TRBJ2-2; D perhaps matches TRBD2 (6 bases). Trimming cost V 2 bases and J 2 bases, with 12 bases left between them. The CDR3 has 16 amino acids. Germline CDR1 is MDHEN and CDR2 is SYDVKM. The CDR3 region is CASSLIIGGNTGELFF. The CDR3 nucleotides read TGTGCCAGCAGTTTAATCATCGGGGGAAACACCGGGGAGCTGTTTTTT.

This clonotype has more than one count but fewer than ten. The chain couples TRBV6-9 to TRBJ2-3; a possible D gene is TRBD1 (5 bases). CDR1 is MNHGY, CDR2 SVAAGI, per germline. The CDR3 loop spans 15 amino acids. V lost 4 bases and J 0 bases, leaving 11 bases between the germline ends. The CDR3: CASSSGASSTDTQYF. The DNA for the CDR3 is TGTGCCAGCAGTTCTGGGGCTTCGAGCACAGATACGCAGTATTTT.

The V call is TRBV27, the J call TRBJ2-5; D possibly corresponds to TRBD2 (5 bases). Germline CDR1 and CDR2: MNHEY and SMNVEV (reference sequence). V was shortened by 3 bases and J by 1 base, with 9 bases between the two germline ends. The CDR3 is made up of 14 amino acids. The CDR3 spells CASSFSATQETQYF. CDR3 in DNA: TGTGCCAGCAGTTTTAGCGCTACCCAAGAGACCCAGTACTTC.

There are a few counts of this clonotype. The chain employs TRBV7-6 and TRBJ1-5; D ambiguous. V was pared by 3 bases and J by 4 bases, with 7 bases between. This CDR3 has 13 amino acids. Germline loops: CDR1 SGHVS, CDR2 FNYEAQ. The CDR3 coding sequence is TGTGCCAGCAGCTTCTCAGATAATCAGCCCCAGCATTTT. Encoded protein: CASSFSDNQPQHF.